This T cell receptor (beta chain) comes out of a study of blood T cell repertoires in COVID-19. About the research overall: Some COVID-19 samples were acute and others convalescent; all came from the United States, Italy and Spain. From T cells, B-cell-depleted T cells, or PBMCs came the material, which was cDNA or gDNA.

The protocol was immunoSEQ multiplex PCR, while the TCRdb copy is restricted to in-frame clones and leaves out a portion. Here the sample spans 300,000 to 400,000 clones, roughly 90% being singletons. The specimen sequenced was PBMCs or T cells enriched from blood (not recorded which). The sequence was obtained from a man aged 60 to 75 who had recovered from COVID-19.

CDR3 sequence (DNA): TGCGCCAGCAGCGAGACTAGCGGGGTAAACACCGGGGAGCTGTTTTTT. Amino acid sequence: CASSETSGVNTGELFF. The genes are TRBV5-1 and TRBJ2-2; TRBD2 matches 11 bases. The CDR3 has 16 amino acids. The ends lost 4 bases at V and 2 bases at J; junction bases unmatched: 4. Germline loops: CDR1 SGHRS, CDR2 YFSETQ. The full variable domain, its missing parts supplied by reference TRBV5-1 and TRBJ2-2, is KAGVTQTPRYLIKTRGQQVTLSCSPISGHRSVSWYQQTPGQGLQFLFEYFSETQRNKGNFPGRFSGRQFSNSRSEMNVSTLELGDSALYLCASSETSGVNTGELFFGEGSRLTVL.